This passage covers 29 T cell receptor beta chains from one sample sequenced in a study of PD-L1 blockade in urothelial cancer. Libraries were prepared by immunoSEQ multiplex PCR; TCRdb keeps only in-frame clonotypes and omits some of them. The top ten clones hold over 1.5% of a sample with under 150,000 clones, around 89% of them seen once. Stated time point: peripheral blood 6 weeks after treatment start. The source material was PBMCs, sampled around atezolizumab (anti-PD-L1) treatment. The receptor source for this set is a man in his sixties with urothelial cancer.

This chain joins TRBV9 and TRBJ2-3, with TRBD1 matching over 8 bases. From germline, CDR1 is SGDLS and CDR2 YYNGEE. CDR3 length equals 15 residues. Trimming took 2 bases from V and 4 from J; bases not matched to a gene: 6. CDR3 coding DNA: TGTGCCAGCAGCGTGCTCCCGACAGGGGCAGATACGCAGTATTTT. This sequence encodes CASSVLPTGADTQYF.

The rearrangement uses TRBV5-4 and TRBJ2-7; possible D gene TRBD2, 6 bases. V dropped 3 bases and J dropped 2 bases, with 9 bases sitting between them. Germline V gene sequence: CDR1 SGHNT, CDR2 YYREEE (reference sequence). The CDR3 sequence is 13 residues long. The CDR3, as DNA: TGTGCCAGCAGCTCCCCGGGAGCCTACGAGCAGTACTTC. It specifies CASSSPGAYEQYF. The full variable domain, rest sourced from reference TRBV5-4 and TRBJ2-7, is ETGVTQSPTHLIKTRGQQVTLRCSSQSGHNTVSWYQQALGQGPQFIFQYYREEENGRGNFPPRFSGLQFPNYSSELNVNALELDDSALYLCASSSPGAYEQYFGPGTRLTVT.

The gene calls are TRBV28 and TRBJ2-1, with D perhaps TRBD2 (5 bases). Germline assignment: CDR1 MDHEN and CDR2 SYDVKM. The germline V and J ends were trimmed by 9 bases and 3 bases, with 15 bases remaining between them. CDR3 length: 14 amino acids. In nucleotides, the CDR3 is TGTGCCAGTACCTTGGAAGGGAGCTACAATGAGCAGTTCTTC. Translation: CASTLEGSYNEQFF.

For the CDR3, the DNA is TGTGCCAGCAGCAGGGGACAGACCGGGGAGCTGTTTTTT. Protein: CASSRGQTGELFF. J is TRBJ2-2 and V is TRBV7-9, with 7 bases matching TRBD1. The CDR3 length is 13 residues. Losses at the gene ends were 5 bases for V and 5 bases for J; bases not matched to a gene: 2. Germline loops: CDR1 SEHNR, CDR2 FQNEAQ (reference sequence).

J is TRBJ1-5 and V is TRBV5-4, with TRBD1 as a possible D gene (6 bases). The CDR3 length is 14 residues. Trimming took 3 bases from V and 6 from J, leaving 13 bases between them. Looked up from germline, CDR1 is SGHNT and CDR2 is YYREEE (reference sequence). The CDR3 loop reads CASSWGGAGQPQHF. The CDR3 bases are TGTGCCAGCAGCTGGGGGGGGGCCGGTCAGCCCCAGCATTTT.

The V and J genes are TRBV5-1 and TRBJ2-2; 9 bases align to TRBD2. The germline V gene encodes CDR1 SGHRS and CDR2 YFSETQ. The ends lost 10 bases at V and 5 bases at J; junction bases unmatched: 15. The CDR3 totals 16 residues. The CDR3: CASRASGTSGTGELFF. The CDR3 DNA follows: TGCGCCTCGAGAGCTAGCGGGACCTCAGGGACCGGGGAGCTGTTTTTT. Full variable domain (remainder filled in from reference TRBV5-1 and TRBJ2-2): KAGVTQTPRYLIKTRGQQVTLSCSPISGHRSVSWYQQTPGQGLQFLFEYFSETQRNKGNFPGRFSGRQFSNSRSEMNVSTLELGDSALYLCASRASGTSGTGELFFGEGSRLTVL.

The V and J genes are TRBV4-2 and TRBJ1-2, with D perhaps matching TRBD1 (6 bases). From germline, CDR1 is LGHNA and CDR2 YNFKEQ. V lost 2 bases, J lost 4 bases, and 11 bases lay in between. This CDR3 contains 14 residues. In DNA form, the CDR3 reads TGTGCCAGCAGCCAACTCGGACAGACCTATGGCTACACCTTC. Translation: CASSQLGQTYGYTF.

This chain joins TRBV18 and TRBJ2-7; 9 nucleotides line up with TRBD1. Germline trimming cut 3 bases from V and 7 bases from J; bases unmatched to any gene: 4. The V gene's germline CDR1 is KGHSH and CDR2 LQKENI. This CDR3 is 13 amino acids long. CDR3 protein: CASSPGTGREQYF. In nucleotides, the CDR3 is TGTGCCAGCTCACCCGGGACAGGGCGGGAGCAGTACTTC.

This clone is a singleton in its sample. CDR3 amino acids: CASSQGHEQYF. The CDR3 DNA follows: TGTGCCAGCAGTCAGGGCCACGAGCAGTACTTC. The J gene is TRBJ2-7, the V gene TRBV6-5; a possible D gene is TRBD1 (5 bases). V was clipped by 5 bases and J by 5 bases, with 7 bases between them. Germline CDR1 is MNHEY and CDR2 is SVGAGI. The CDR3 is 11 residues long.

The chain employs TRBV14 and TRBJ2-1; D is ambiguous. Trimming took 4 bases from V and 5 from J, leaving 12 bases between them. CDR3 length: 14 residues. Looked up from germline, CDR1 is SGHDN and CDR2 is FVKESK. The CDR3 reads CASSPLEINNEQFF. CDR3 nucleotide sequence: TGTGCCAGCAGCCCTCTTGAGATTAACAATGAGCAGTTCTTC. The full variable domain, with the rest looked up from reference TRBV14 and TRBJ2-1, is EAGVTQFPSHSVIEKGQTVTLRCDPISGHDNLYWYRRVMGKEIKFLLHFVKESKQDESGMPNNRFLAERTGGTYSTLKVQPAELEDSGVYFCASSPLEINNEQFFGPGTRLTVL.

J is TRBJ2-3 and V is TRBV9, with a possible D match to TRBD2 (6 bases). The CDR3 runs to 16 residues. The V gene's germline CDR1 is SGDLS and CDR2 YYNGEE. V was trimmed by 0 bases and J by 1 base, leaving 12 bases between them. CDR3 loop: CASSVGTSSGTDTQYF. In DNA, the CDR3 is TGTGCCAGCAGCGTAGGGACCTCTAGCGGCACAGATACGCAGTATTTT.

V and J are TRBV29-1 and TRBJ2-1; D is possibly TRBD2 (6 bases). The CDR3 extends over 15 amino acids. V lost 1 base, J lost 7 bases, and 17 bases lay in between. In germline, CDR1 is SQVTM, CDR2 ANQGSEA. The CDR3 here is CSVEGPGWRVNEQFF. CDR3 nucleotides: TGCAGCGTTGAAGGTCCGGGCTGGAGGGTGAATGAGCAGTTCTTC.

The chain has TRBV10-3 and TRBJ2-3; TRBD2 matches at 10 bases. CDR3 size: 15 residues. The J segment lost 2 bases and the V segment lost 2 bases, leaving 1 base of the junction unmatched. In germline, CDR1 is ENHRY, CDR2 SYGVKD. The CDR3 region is CAISETSGVTDTQYF. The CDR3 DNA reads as TGTGCCATCAGTGAGACTAGCGGGGTCACAGATACGCAGTATTTT.

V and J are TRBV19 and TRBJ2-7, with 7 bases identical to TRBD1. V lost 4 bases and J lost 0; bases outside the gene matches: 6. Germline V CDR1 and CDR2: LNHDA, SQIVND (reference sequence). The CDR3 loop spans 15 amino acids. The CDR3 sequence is CASSTGTASSYEQYF. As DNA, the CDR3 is TGTGCCAGTAGTACCGGGACAGCCAGCTCCTACGAGCAGTACTTC.

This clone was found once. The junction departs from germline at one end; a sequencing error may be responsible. This CDR3 is CASSLGASGRNEQFF. The CDR3 DNA reads as TGTGCTAGCAGCTTAGGGGCTAGCGGGAGGAATGAGCAGTTCTTC. The chain recombines TRBV7-7 with TRBJ2-1, with 11 bases fitting TRBD2. The CDR3 covers 15 residues. Germline V gives CDR1 SSHAT, CDR2 FNYEAQ (reference sequence).

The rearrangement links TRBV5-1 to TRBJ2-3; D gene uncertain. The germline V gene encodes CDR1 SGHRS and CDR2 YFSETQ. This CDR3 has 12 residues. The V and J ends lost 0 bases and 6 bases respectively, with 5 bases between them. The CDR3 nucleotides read TGCGCCAGCAGCTTGGGGCGGGATACGCAGTATTTT. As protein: CASSLGRDTQYF.

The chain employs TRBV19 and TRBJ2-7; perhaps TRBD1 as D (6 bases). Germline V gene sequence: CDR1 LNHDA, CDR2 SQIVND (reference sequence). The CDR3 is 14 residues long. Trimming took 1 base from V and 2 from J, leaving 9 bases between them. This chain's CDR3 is CASSIGDITYEQYF. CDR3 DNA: TGTGCCAGTAGTATAGGGGACATTACCTACGAGCAGTACTTC.

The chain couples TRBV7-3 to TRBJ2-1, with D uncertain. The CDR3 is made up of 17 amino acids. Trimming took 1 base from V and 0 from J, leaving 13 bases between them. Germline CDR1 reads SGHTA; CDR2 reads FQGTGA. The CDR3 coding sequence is TGTGCCAGCAGCTTAATAGGTGGCGGTAGCTCCTACAATGAGCAGTTCTTC. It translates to CASSLIGGGSSYNEQFF.

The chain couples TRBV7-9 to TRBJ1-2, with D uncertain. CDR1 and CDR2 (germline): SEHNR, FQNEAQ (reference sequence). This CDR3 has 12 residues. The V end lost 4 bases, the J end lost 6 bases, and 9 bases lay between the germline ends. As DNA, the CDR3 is TGTGCCAGCAGCTGGATCCTAGATGGCTACACCTTC. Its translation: CASSWILDGYTF.

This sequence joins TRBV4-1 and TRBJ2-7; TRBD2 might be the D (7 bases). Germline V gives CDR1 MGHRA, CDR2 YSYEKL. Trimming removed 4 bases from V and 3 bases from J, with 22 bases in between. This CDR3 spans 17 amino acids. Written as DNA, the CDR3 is TGCGCCAGCAGCCTACGCATGAACGGCGGGGGCCTCTACGAGCAGTACTTC. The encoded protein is CASSLRMNGGGLYEQYF.

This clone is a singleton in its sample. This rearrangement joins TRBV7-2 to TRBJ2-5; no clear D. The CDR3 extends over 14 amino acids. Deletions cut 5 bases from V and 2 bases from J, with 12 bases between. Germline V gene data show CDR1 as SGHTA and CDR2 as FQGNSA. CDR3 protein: CASSHQAGQETQYF. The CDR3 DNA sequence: TGTGCCAGCAGCCATCAAGCAGGACAAGAGACCCAGTACTTC.

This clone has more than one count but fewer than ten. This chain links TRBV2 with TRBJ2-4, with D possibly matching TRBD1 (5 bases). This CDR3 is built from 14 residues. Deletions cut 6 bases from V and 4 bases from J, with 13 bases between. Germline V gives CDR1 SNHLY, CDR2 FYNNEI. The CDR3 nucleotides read TGTGCCAGCAGAGACAGCTCCCTAAAAAACATTCAGTACTTC. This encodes CASRDSSLKNIQYF.

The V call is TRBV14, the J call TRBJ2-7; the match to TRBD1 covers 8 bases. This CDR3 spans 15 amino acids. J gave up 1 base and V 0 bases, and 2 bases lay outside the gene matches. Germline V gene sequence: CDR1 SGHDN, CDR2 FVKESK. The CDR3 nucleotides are TGTGCCAGCAGCCAAGACAGGGGGCCTTCCTACGAGCAGTACTTC. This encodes CASSQDRGPSYEQYF.

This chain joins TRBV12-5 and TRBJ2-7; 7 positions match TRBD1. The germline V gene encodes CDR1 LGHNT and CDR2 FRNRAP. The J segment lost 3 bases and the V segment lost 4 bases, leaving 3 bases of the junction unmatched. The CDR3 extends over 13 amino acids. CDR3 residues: CASGWDRYYEQYF. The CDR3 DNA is TGTGCTAGTGGTTGGGACAGATACTACGAGCAGTACTTC.

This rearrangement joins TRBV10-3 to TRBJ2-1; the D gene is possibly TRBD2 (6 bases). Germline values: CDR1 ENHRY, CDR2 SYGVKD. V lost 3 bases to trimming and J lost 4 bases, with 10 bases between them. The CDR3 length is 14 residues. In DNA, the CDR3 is TGTGCCATCAGTGAAGGGAGGACTTACAATGAGCAGTTCTTC. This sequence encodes CAISEGRTYNEQFF.

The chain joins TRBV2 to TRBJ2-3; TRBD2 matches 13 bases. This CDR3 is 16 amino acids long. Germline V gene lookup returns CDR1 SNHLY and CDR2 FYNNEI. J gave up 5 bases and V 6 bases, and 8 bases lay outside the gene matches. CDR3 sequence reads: CASRRFGTSGEDTQYF. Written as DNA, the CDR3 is TGTGCCAGCAGACGCTTCGGGACTAGCGGGGAAGATACGCAGTATTTT.

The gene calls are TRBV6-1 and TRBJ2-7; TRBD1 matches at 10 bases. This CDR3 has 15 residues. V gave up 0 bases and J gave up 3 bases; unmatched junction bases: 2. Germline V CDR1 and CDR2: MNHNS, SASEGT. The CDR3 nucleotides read TGTGCCAGCAGTGAAGCCGGGACAGGGGTCTACGAGCAGTACTTC. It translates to CASSEAGTGVYEQYF.

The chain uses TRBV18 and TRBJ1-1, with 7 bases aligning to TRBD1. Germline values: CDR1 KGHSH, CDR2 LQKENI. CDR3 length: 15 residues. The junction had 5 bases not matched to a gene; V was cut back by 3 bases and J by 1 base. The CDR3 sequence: CASSPQTGRNTEAFF. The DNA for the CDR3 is TGTGCCAGCTCACCTCAGACAGGGAGGAACACTGAAGCTTTCTTT. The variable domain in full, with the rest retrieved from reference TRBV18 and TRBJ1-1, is NAGVMQNPRHLVRRRGQEARLRCSPMKGHSHVYWYRQLPEEGLKFMVYLQKENIIDESGMPKERFSAEFPKEGPSILRIQQVVRGDSAAYFCASSPQTGRNTEAFFGQGTRLTVV.

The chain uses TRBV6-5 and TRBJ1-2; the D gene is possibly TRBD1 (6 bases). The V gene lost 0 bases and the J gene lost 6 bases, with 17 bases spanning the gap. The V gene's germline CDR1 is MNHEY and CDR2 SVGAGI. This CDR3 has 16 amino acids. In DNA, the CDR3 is TGTGCCAGCAGTTACTCGGGGGGGCGACAGAACAATGGCTACACCTTC. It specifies CASSYSGGRQNNGYTF.